The present TCR beta chain was sequenced within a study of blood T cell dynamics during melanoma immunotherapy. Profiling relied on immunoSEQ multiplex PCR, and the TCRdb table lists in-frame clones only, not all of them. Among roughly 12,000 clones, almost 85% were seen once, and the ten largest hold 15% to 20%. The time point was: week 3, after first cycle of checkpoint inhibitor. Apart from two fast progressors, RECIST 1.1 response was judged 12 weeks post-infusion. Prior systemic cancer therapy, immunosuppressant use and other active malignancies excluded patients. Source: blood, taken from a patient treated with checkpoint blockade. This TCR derives from a human donor with melanoma.

The chain's CDR3 is CASGGVAGSQETQYF. CDR3 DNA sequence: TGCGCCAGCGGGGGGGTAGCGGGTAGTCAAGAGACCCAGTACTTC. The chain links TRBV4-1 to TRBJ2-5; TRBD2 matches 7 bases. Germline V gives CDR1 MGHRA, CDR2 YSYEKL. This CDR3 is built from 15 residues. V trimming: 8 bases; J trimming: 2 bases; junction bases outside the gene matches: 11.